The 23 T cell receptor beta chains reported below all come from one sample, sequenced in a study of blood T cell repertoires in COVID-19. Produced via immunoSEQ multiplex PCR; TCRdb's table is partial and in-frame only. The table includes some 460,000 clones, about 90% detected once. The sample comprised PBMCs or T cells enriched from blood (not recorded which). Every receptor here comes from a woman aged 18 to 35 who had recovered from COVID-19.

The V call is TRBV9, the J call TRBJ2-3; the D gene is possibly TRBD2 (6 bases). CDR3 length: 16 amino acids. Germline-derived CDR1 and CDR2 are SGDLS and YYNGEE. V was cut by 0 bases and J by 1 base, with 12 bases left in between. Here the CDR3 reads CASSVARGFRTDTQYF. Here the CDR3 DNA reads TGTGCCAGCAGCGTAGCTCGGGGGTTCCGCACAGATACGCAGTATTTT. Full variable domain (rest looked up from reference TRBV9 and TRBJ2-3): DSGVTQTPKHLITATGQRVTLRCSPRSGDLSVYWYQQSLDQGLQFLIQYYNGEERAKGNILERFSAQQFPDLHSELNLSSLELGDSALYFCASSVARGFRTDTQYFGPGTRLTVL.

The genes are TRBV30 and TRBJ1-3, with no clear D. The CDR3 covers 14 residues. V dropped 3 bases and J dropped 0 bases, with 9 bases sitting between them. The V gene's germline CDR1 is GTSNPN and CDR2 SVGIG (reference sequence). The CDR3 DNA is TGTGCCTGGAGGAGACTGATCTCTGGAAACACCATATATTTT. Translation: CAWRRLISGNTIYF.

This rearrangement joins TRBV2 to TRBJ1-4, with 7 bases that match TRBD1. This CDR3 contains 15 residues. The V gene end was trimmed by 6 bases and the J gene end by 8 bases; junction bases not matched to a gene: 12. Germline-derived CDR1 and CDR2 are SNHLY and FYNNEI. The CDR3: CASRDRRGLGEKLFF. The CDR3, as DNA: TGTGCCAGCAGGGACAGGAGGGGGCTAGGGGAAAAACTGTTTTTT.

This clone has only one observation. The V call is TRBV4-1, the J call TRBJ2-1, with 13 bases matching TRBD2. Per the germline V gene, CDR1 is MGHRA and CDR2 is YSYEKL. V lost 4 bases to trimming and J lost 0 bases; unmatched junction nucleotides: 6. The CDR3 has 18 amino acids. This CDR3 reads CASSRGLAGRLSYNEQFF. CDR3 sequence (DNA): TGCGCCAGCAGCCGGGGACTAGCGGGGCGACTCTCCTACAATGAGCAGTTCTTC.

This chain uses TRBV18 with TRBJ2-5, with D unresolved. Germline V gives CDR1 KGHSH, CDR2 LQKENI. The length of the CDR3 is 13 residues. V was cut by 3 bases and J by 2 bases, with 7 bases left in between. CDR3: CASSPAVQETQYF. CDR3 coding DNA: TGTGCCAGCTCACCGGCGGTGCAAGAGACCCAGTACTTC.

The chain employs TRBV2 and TRBJ2-7; tentatively, D is TRBD2 (6 bases). V lost 4 bases and J lost 7, with 17 bases in between. The length of the CDR3 is 14 residues. Germline CDR1 SNHLY, CDR2 FYNNEI. CDR3 sequence (DNA): TGTGCCAGCAGTGTCGGCGGGGTTCTCTATGAGCAGTACTTC. This gives the protein CASSVGGVLYEQYF.

V and J are TRBV29-1 and TRBJ2-2; D gene unclear. The CDR3 runs 14 residues. V was clipped by 5 bases and J by 2 bases, with 12 bases between them. Germline V CDR1 and CDR2: SQVTM, ANQGSEA. This CDR3 is CSVLTDPNTGELFF. The CDR3 coding sequence is TGCAGCGTTCTAACAGATCCTAACACCGGGGAGCTGTTTTTT.

The sample holds a few counts of this clone. CDR3 loop: CASSPLVNAGQFF. DNA for the CDR3: TGTGCCAGCAGCCCCCTGGTAAATGCAGGGCAGTTCTTC. The genes are TRBV11-1 and TRBJ2-1; unclear D gene. The V gene lost 5 bases and the J gene lost 12 bases, with 17 bases spanning the gap. From germline, CDR1 is SGHAT and CDR2 FQDESV (reference sequence). The CDR3 totals 13 residues.

The chain uses TRBV4-1 and TRBJ1-5, with 7 bases that match TRBD1. Trimming cost V 0 bases and J 8 bases; bases outside gene matches: 7. This CDR3 spans 15 amino acids. Germline V CDR1 and CDR2: MGHRA, YSYEKL. CDR3 bases: TGCGCCAGCAGCCAAGAGACAGGGAGTATTGAGCCCCAGCATTTT. Amino acid sequence: CASSQETGSIEPQHF.

V usage is TRBV28 and J usage is TRBJ2-5; tentative D call: TRBD1 (6 bases). CDR3 length equals 13 residues. The V end was cut by 6 bases, the J end by 3 bases, with 11 bases between. Per the germline V gene, CDR1 is MDHEN and CDR2 is SYDVKM. This CDR3 reads CASRSDREETQYF. CDR3 coding DNA: TGTGCCAGCAGATCGGACAGAGAAGAGACCCAGTACTTC. The variable domain in full, with the rest retrieved from reference TRBV28 and TRBJ2-5, is DVKVTQSSRYLVKRTGEKVFLECVQDMDHENMFWYRQDPGLGLRLIYFSYDVKMKEKGDIPEGYSVSREKKERFSLILESASTNQTSMYLCASRSDREETQYFGPGTRLLVL.

This clone showed up just once. The rearrangement joins TRBV29-1 to TRBJ1-1, with 9 bases that match TRBD1. Germline trimming cut 8 bases from V and 1 base from J; bases unmatched to any gene: 5. This CDR3 is 13 amino acids long. Looked up from germline, CDR1 is SQVTM and CDR2 is ANQGSEA. CDR3 sequence reads: CSSQGAKNTEAFF. DNA for the CDR3: TGCAGCTCACAGGGGGCGAAGAACACTGAAGCTTTCTTT.

The rearrangement links TRBV5-1 to TRBJ2-5; tentatively, D is TRBD2 (6 bases). This CDR3 is built from 12 residues. The germline V gene has CDR1 SGHRS and CDR2 YFSETQ. V was pared by 2 bases and J by 5 bases, with 7 bases between. The CDR3 DNA sequence: TGCGCCAGCAGCTTTGGAGGGGAGACCCAGTACTTC. Its protein product is CASSFGGETQYF.

This clone was counted a single time. The V gene is TRBV2, the J gene TRBJ1-1, with D perhaps TRBD1 (5 bases). Trimming cost V 3 bases and J 2 bases, with 13 bases left between them. Germline CDR1 is SNHLY and CDR2 is FYNNEI. The CDR3 is 15 residues long. CDR3 sequence reads: CASSEQGLSNTEAFF. CDR3 sequence (DNA): TGTGCCAGCAGTGAGCAGGGTCTATCCAACACTGAAGCTTTCTTT.

This chain uses TRBV3-1 (or the pseudogene TRBV3-2) with TRBJ1-6; maybe TRBD1 (6 bases). Germline-derived CDR1 and CDR2 are LGHDT and YNNKEL (reference sequence). The CDR3 sequence is 14 residues long. Between the trimmed V and J ends, which lost 4 bases and 10 bases, there was a span of 14 bases. As DNA, the CDR3 is TGTGCCAGCAGCCTGGACCTTGGGGGCTCACCCCTCCACTTT. This gives the protein CASSLDLGGSPLHF.

V usage is TRBV6-1 and J usage is TRBJ1-5; 7 positions agree with TRBD1. Germline trimming cut 2 bases from V and 3 bases from J; bases unmatched to any gene: 10. The germline V gene has CDR1 MNHNS and CDR2 SASEGT. This CDR3 spans 17 amino acids. CDR3 DNA: TGTGCCAGCAGTGAACGGCTTGAAGGGGGCCCCAATCAGCCCCAGCATTTT. Amino acids: CASSERLEGGPNQPQHF.

The DNA of the CDR3 is TGTGCCAGCTATGGTGGGAGCCAAGGAAACACCATATATTTT. Translating gives CASYGGSQGNTIYF. V is TRBV5-4 and J is TRBJ1-3; D ambiguous. Trimming removed 7 bases at V and 4 bases at J, with 15 bases between. CDR3 length: 14 amino acids. CDR1 and CDR2 (germline): SGHNT, YYREEE (reference sequence). Together with reference TRBV5-4 and TRBJ1-3, the CDR3 gives the full variable domain: ETGVTQSPTHLIKTRGQQVTLRCSSQSGHNTVSWYQQALGQGPQFIFQYYREEENGRGNFPPRFSGLQFPNYSSELNVNALELDDSALYLCASYGGSQGNTIYFGEGSWLTVV.

This chain uses TRBV6-6 with TRBJ2-2; D remains ambiguous. Trimming took 0 bases from V and 8 from J, leaving 10 bases between them. The CDR3 is made up of 14 amino acids. Germline CDR1 MNHNY, CDR2 SVGAGI (reference sequence). CDR3 sequence reads: CASSYSISQGELFF. Written as DNA, the CDR3 is TGTGCCAGCAGTTACTCGATAAGTCAGGGGGAGCTGTTTTTT.

This chain links TRBV6-2 or TRBV6-3 with TRBJ1-1; tentatively, D is TRBD1 (6 bases). V lost 5 bases and J lost 4, with 23 bases in between. The CDR3 extends over 17 amino acids. Germline loops: CDR1 MNHEY, CDR2 SVGEGT. This CDR3 reads CASSPYRITGIPTEAFF. The DNA for the CDR3 is TGTGCCAGCAGTCCCTATAGAATTACAGGGATTCCCACTGAAGCTTTCTTT.

This chain links TRBV15 with TRBJ1-4; a possible D gene is TRBD1 (6 bases). The CDR3 sequence is 17 residues long. CDR1 is LNHNV, CDR2 YYDKDF, per germline (reference sequence). The V gene lost 0 bases and the J gene lost 5 bases, with 16 bases spanning the gap. Here the CDR3 DNA reads TGTGCCACCAGCAGAGATCGGGTCGGGACACTCAATGAAAAACTGTTTTTT. It translates to CATSRDRVGTLNEKLFF.

This sequence joins TRBV5-4 and TRBJ1-1; the match to TRBD1 covers 8 bases. Germline V lookup: CDR1 SGHNT, CDR2 YYREEE (reference sequence). This CDR3 has 15 amino acids. J gave up 1 base and V 5 bases, and 7 bases lay outside the gene matches. CDR3 in DNA: TGTGCCAGCAGTTCCGGACAGGGACAGAACACTGAAGCTTTCTTT. Its protein is CASSSGQGQNTEAFF.

This rearrangement joins TRBV30 to TRBJ2-7; a possible D gene is TRBD1 (6 bases). The CDR3 loop spans 13 amino acids. CDR1 is GTSNPN, CDR2 SVGIG, per germline (reference sequence). The V gene lost 2 bases and the J gene lost 5 bases, with 13 bases spanning the gap. DNA of the CDR3: TGTGCCTGGAGTTTCGGACAGATCAACGAGCAGTACTTC. Its translation: CAWSFGQINEQYF.

V and J are TRBV5-6 and TRBJ1-4; 7 bases agree with TRBD1. V lost 1 base and J lost 3; bases outside the gene matches: 6. Germline V gives CDR1 SGHDT, CDR2 YYEEEE. The CDR3 loop spans 16 amino acids. CDR3 protein: CASSLYDRAPNEKLFF. The CDR3 nucleotides read TGTGCCAGCAGCTTGTACGACAGGGCTCCTAATGAAAAACTGTTTTTT.

V gene TRBV4-1 combines with J gene TRBJ1-1; maybe TRBD1 (6 bases). CDR1 is MGHRA, CDR2 YSYEKL, per germline. The CDR3 consists of 15 residues. V dropped 5 bases and J dropped 0 bases, with 13 bases sitting between them. In DNA form, the CDR3 reads TGCGCCAGCAGCTTCGGAACAGGGATGAACACTGAAGCTTTCTTT. Protein: CASSFGTGMNTEAFF.